This is a list of T cell receptor beta chains from one sample in a study of blood T cells in healthy people across ages. TCRdb ran MiXCR on the 5' RACE reads and lists one entry per CDR3 protein. Of approximately 700,000 distinct CDR3 sequences listed, about 34% are singletons. Sequenced: blood. The receptors derive from a woman older than 75 in good health. Both conserved end residues are part of each CDR3. Fields, in order: CDR3 length, V gene, CDR3 protein.

length: 13; V: TRBV10-3; CDR3: CAITGTGNTEAFF
length: 15; V: TRBV5-1; CDR3: CASSLLSRDEDEQFF
length: 15; V: TRBV7-3; CDR3: CASSLLGASTDTQYF
length: 14; V: TRBV30; CDR3: CAWSKGQDTDTQYF
length: 15; V: TRBV7-2; CDR3: CASRSSGGAADTQYF
length: 15; V: TRBV20-1; CDR3: CSARGDRASTDTQYF
length: 16; V: TRBV28; CDR3: CASSPSEWGANQPQHF
length: 16; V: TRBV25-1; CDR3: CASSEGARRSTDTQYF
length: 18; V: TRBV10-3; CDR3: CAISDVSKPLSGANVRTF
length: 14; V: TRBV6-1; CDR3: CASSETNRGSQQYF
length: 16; V: TRBV7-7; CDR3: CASSLSPGQGYNEQFF
length: 12; V: TRBV24-1; CDR3: CATNGVDNEQFF
length: 15; V: TRBV9; CDR3: CASSPSGGLAWEQYF
length: 15; V: TRBV20-1; CDR3: CSARDWGQPGDTQYF
length: 13; V: TRBV20-1; CDR3: CSARYPLAIGYTF
length: 15; V: TRBV4-3; CDR3: CASSQDPNRGSEAFF
length: 14; V: TRBV14; CDR3: CASSQEGPRRGYTF
length: 15; V: TRBV20-1; CDR3: CSAANPAYIYNEQFF
length: 14; V: TRBV3-1; CDR3: CASSQDLSTDTQYF
length: 17; V: TRBV5-1; CDR3: CASSLAGTGARSYEQYF
length: 21; V: TRBV9; CDR3: CASRPQTCCGGLISGANVLTF
length: 15; V: TRBV29-1; CDR3: CSVSTGTNLDYGYTF
length: 15; V: TRBV29-1; CDR3: CSVEYRGPSYNEQFF
length: 19; V: TRBV5-6; CDR3: CASSLVFKGATIKNTEAFF
length: 17; V: TRBV9; CDR3: CASSVGDRGSSTDTQYF
length: 15; V: TRBV2; CDR3: CASSERDRGAGELFF
length: 14; V: TRBV10-3; CDR3: CAITEGGTRGTQYF
length: 13; V: TRBV20-1; CDR3: CSAYGGSAGELFF
length: 14; V: TRBV3-1; CDR3: CASSQSSGNYGYTF
length: 11; V: TRBV10-3; CDR3: CATRGAERLFF
length: 15; V: TRBV12-3/TRBV12-4; CDR3: CASSLRGNRPYEQYF
length: 14; V: TRBV30; CDR3: CAWSRDRGGDTQYF
length: 18; V: TRBV5-4; CDR3: CASSLDGGVGGVGGEQYF
length: 11; V: TRBV7-8; CDR3: CASSRGATQYF
length: 14; V: TRBV28; CDR3: CASTPHPQNYGYTF
length: 17; V: TRBV5-1; CDR3: CASSFSAGGSSGNTIYF
length: 15; V: TRBV7-2; CDR3: CASSLSPGWQGIQYF
length: 16; V: TRBV5-6; CDR3: CASTLRGGRRNYGYTF
length: 13; V: TRBV6-6; CDR3: CASRTGTYNEQYF
length: 17; V: TRBV5-3; CDR3: CARSLPGRRTVYHEQYF
length: 15; V: TRBV9; CDR3: CASSVAPSGDTSQYF
length: 15; V: TRBV27; CDR3: CASSAGRISTDTQYF
length: 12; V: TRBV6-1; CDR3: CASSDLLSAAFF
length: 13; V: TRBV5-1; CDR3: CASSPGRHETQYF
length: 13; V: TRBV20-1; CDR3: CSAPTSGEETQYF
length: 15; V: TRBV7-8; CDR3: CASNLRGNHNSPLHF
length: 15; V: TRBV7-6; CDR3: CASSRDTRGSDTQYF
length: 17; V: TRBV11-2; CDR3: CASSLGVGPVGGDTQYF
length: 15; V: TRBV2; CDR3: CASSEKAGGGNEQFF
length: 17; V: TRBV20-1; CDR3: CSAGDYFEEQGAEKLFF
length: 15; V: TRBV20-1; CDR3: CSARKDRVGTEAQYF
length: 16; V: TRBV10-3; CDR3: CAISDPGLAGGTEQFF
length: 14; V: TRBV7-9; CDR3: CASSLGGGDNEQFF